This is a list of T cell receptor beta chains from one sample in a study of shared clonotypes between healthy human individuals. Repertoires were generated with immunoSEQ multiplex PCR, while TCRdb's copy carries only in-frame clones and drops some. The top ten clones hold around 1.8% of a sample with hundreds of thousands of clones, 55% to 85% of them seen once. Sequenced input: memory CD4+ T cells sorted from blood. These receptors originate from a woman aged 25 to 39 in good health. Each CDR3 is given with its conserved first and last residue. A D gene is named only where the DNA matches it firmly. Clone size, where shown, is once, few, many, or a class for clones that have expanded.

j_call	d_call	clone_size	v_call	cdr3_nt	cdr3_aa
TRBJ1-2	NA	NA	TRBV5-1	TGCGCCAGCAGCGGGGGCAGCGGGACGGCCTATGGCTACACCTTC	CASSGGSGTAYGYTF
TRBJ1-4	TRBD1	NA	TRBV2	TGTGCCAGCAGTCGCCTGACAGGGGCATCTGAAAAACTGTTTTTT	CASSRLTGASEKLFF
TRBJ2-3	NA	NA	TRBV10-3	TGTGCCATCAGTGAGTCCTTACCGGGACAAAACACAGATACGCAGTATTTT	CAISESLPGQNTDTQYF
TRBJ2-1	TRBD2	once	TRBV27	TGTGCCAGCAGCCAAGGACTAGCGGCCGGAGGCGGTGAGCAGTTCTTC	CASSQGLAAGGGEQFF
TRBJ1-2	NA	few	TRBV29-1	TGCAGCGTCGACGGCTATGGCTACACCTTC	CSVDGYGYTF
TRBJ2-5	NA	few	TRBV5-1	TGCGCCAGCAGCTTGGAAGGAGAGACCCAGTACTTC	CASSLEGETQYF
TRBJ1-4	NA	NA	TRBV5-1	TGCGCCAGCAACACAGGGTGGGATGAAAAACTGTTTTTT	CASNTGWDEKLFF
TRBJ1-5	NA	NA	TRBV5-5	TGTGCCAGCAGCTTGGACCGTCAGCCCCAGCATTTT	CASSLDRQPQHF
TRBJ2-5	NA	many	TRBV10-3	TGTGCCGTTTACTCGACAGGTAGCCAAGAGACCCAGTACTTC	CAVYSTGSQETQYF
TRBJ2-7	NA	once	TRBV6-5	TGTGCCAGCAAGCCGGGAGCAATTCTCTACGAGCAGTACTTC	CASKPGAILYEQYF
TRBJ2-4	TRBD1	NA	TRBV5-1	TGCGCCAGCAGCCAGTCGACAGGGTACAACATTCAGTACTTC	CASSQSTGYNIQYF
TRBJ1-1	NA	NA	TRBV5-1	TGCGCCAGCAGCTCCGGGACGGAGAATACTGAAGCTTTCTTT	CASSSGTENTEAFF
TRBJ2-1	TRBD2	NA	TRBV29-1	TGCAGCGTTGATTTGTCTGCGGGAGGGGCTTACAATGAGCAGTTCTTC	CSVDLSAGGAYNEQFF
TRBJ1-5	TRBD1	NA	TRBV4-1	TGCGCCAGCAGCCAGAGTCCGGGACAGGGGCGCGTCAATCAGCCCCAGCATTTT	CASSQSPGQGRVNQPQHF
TRBJ2-1	TRBD1	NA	TRBV7-8	TGTGCCAGCAGCTCAAGACAGGGGGCAGGTTACAATGAGCAGTTCTTC	CASSSRQGAGYNEQFF
TRBJ1-4	NA	NA	TRBV27	TGTGCCAGCAGTTTAGGTTGGGGCACAACCACTAATGAAAAACTGTTTTTT	CASSLGWGTTTNEKLFF
TRBJ2-3	NA	few	TRBV14	TGTGCCAGCAGCCGGGGACTCATGGGACCAGATACGCAGTATTTT	CASSRGLMGPDTQYF
TRBJ1-5	NA	NA	TRBV2	TGTGCCAGCAGTGGGGGGCAGGTGCCTAGGCCCCAGCATTTT	CASSGGQVPRPQHF
TRBJ2-2	TRBD1	NA	TRBV11-2	TGTGCCAGCAGATCCATCCGGGACAGGGGGCGTGTCGGGGAGCTGTTTTTT	CASRSIRDRGRVGELFF
TRBJ1-1	NA	many	TRBV2	TGTGCCAGCAGCACAACCGGGGGGGACACTGAAGCTTTCTTT	CASSTTGGDTEAFF
TRBJ2-7	TRBD2	NA	TRBV14	TGTGCCAGCAGCAAAGGGAGGGTGTACGAGCAGTACTTC	CASSKGRVYEQYF
TRBJ2-7	TRBD1	NA	TRBV2	TGTGCCAGCACCACCGGGACAGGGAGGTACGAGCAGTACTTC	CASTTGTGRYEQYF
TRBJ1-5	TRBD1	NA	TRBV7-2	TGCGCCAGCAGCTCTGGGACAGGGGGCCTGCATCAGCCCCAGCATTTT	CASSSGTGGLHQPQHF
TRBJ1-5	NA	once	TRBV28	TGTGCCAGCACCCCAGGTAATCAGCCCCAGCATTTT	CASTPGNQPQHF
TRBJ2-1	TRBD2	once	TRBV5-1	TGCGCCAGCAGACTTACTAGCGGGAGGGGCAATGAGCAGTTCTTC	CASRLTSGRGNEQFF
TRBJ2-7	NA	few	TRBV5-1	TGCGCCAGCAGCCTGACAAGCTACGAGCAGTACTTC	CASSLTSYEQYF
TRBJ2-3	TRBD2	once	TRBV30	TGTGCCTGGAGTGCCGGGACTAGCGGGAGGGATACGCAGTATTTT	CAWSAGTSGRDTQYF
TRBJ1-1	NA	NA	TRBV30	TGTGCCTGGAGTGTTAGGCTCACTGAAGCTTTCTTT	CAWSVRLTEAFF
TRBJ2-5	TRBD2	NA	TRBV25-1	TGTGCCAGCAGTGGACTAGCGGGAGGGGGGCAAGAGACCCAGTACTTC	CASSGLAGGGQETQYF
TRBJ2-5	NA	few	TRBV2	TGTGCCAGCAGTGGGCCCTTGGCGGTCCAAGAGACCCAGTACTTC	CASSGPLAVQETQYF
TRBJ2-1	NA	NA	TRBV9	TGTGCCAGCAGCGCGCAGGGTGGGAGTCACCGCGCGGACTTCTTC	CASSAQGGSHRADFF
TRBJ2-7	NA	NA	TRBV23-1	TGCGCCAGCAGTCCCTCTATCTGGGGCAGATTCCTCTCCTACGAGCAGTACTTC	CASSPSIWGRFLSYEQYF
TRBJ2-5	TRBD1	NA	TRBV27	TGTGCCAGCAGTTTAAGGCAGGGGGCTGGGACCCAGTACTTC	CASSLRQGAGTQYF
TRBJ2-1	TRBD1	NA	TRBV10-1	TGCGCCAGCTCCACAGGGGCGTCATACAATGAGCAGTTCTTC	CASSTGASYNEQFF
TRBJ1-5	NA	NA	TRBV5-8	TGTGCCAGCAGCTTGGATCTGGGATCGGTCGCGCAGCCCCAGCATTTT	CASSLDLGSVAQPQHF
TRBJ2-2	NA	NA	TRBV9	TGTGCCAGCAGCGTAGTCTATACCGGGGAGCTGTTTTTT	CASSVVYTGELFF
TRBJ2-5	NA	once	TRBV28	TGTGCCAGCAGTTTCGGGGGTCCAGAGACCCAGTACTTC	CASSFGGPETQYF
TRBJ1-5	TRBD1	NA	TRBV15	TGTGCCACCAGCTTGGGACAGGGAGGAAATCAGCCCCAGCATTTT	CATSLGQGGNQPQHF
TRBJ1-5	TRBD1	NA	TRBV19	TGTGCCAGTAGGCGGGACAGGGACAATCAGCCCCAGCATTTT	CASRRDRDNQPQHF
TRBJ2-2	NA	NA	TRBV19	TGTGCCAGTAGTATCGTCGGATCGAACACCGGGGAGCTGTTTTTT	CASSIVGSNTGELFF
TRBJ2-2	NA	NA	TRBV7-2	TGTGCCAGCAGCTTCCGGGACTCCTTCACCGGGGAGCTGTTTTTT	CASSFRDSFTGELFF
TRBJ1-2	NA	NA	TRBV9	TGTGCCAGCAGCAAGACAGGTGAATCTATGAGCTACACCTTC	CASSKTGESMSYTF
TRBJ2-1	NA	few	TRBV2	TGTGCCAGTAGGCGGGATCGCTCCTACAATGAGCAGTTCTTC	CASRRDRSYNEQFF
TRBJ1-1	NA	NA	TRBV5-1	TGCGCCAGCAGATTTGCGGTAGGAATTGATGGGGAAGCTTTCTTT	CASRFAVGIDGEAFF
TRBJ2-3	NA	NA	TRBV19	TGTGCCAGTAGTACTATACAGAGCACAGATACGCAGTATTTT	CASSTIQSTDTQYF
TRBJ2-5	NA	once	TRBV29-1	TGCAGCGTTGAATCAGGGGGGGGGACCCAGTACTTC	CSVESGGGTQYF
TRBJ2-3	NA	NA	TRBV27	TGTGCCAGCAGTTTATCCGCAGGGTCACTCAGCACAGATACGCAGTATTTT	CASSLSAGSLSTDTQYF
TRBJ1-2	NA	once	TRBV15	TGTGCCACCAGCAGAGATTCGGCAGCCTTTAACTATGGCTACACCTTC	CATSRDSAAFNYGYTF
TRBJ1-1	NA	NA	TRBV6-1	TGTGCCAGCAGTGAACCCCCCAAGGCAGGGGAAGCTTTCTTT	CASSEPPKAGEAFF
TRBJ2-1	NA	NA	TRBV6-5	TGTGCCAGCAGACCGGGTTCAGGGGGGAGGTATGAGCAGTTCTTC	CASRPGSGGRYEQFF
TRBJ1-2	TRBD1	NA	TRBV5-1	TGCGCCAGCAGCGTTAACACAGGGGTAGCAAGGTATGGCTACACCTTC	CASSVNTGVARYGYTF
TRBJ1-2	NA	NA	TRBV11-1	TGTGCCAGCAGCTTAGCGTCATACTCCTATGATGGCTACACCTTC	CASSLASYSYDGYTF
TRBJ1-5	TRBD1	NA	TRBV27	TGTGCCAGCAGGACAGGGGATAATCAGCCCCAGCATTTT	CASRTGDNQPQHF